Reported below is one TCR beta chain. This receptor's antigen is unknown. Base qualities are missing; no much larger clone stands one base away. Only healthy Caucasian donors were included. Three pairs of female monozygotic twins, all aged 18 to 29 years, made up the twin cohort. RNA for TCR libraries was isolated from peripheral blood mononuclear cells. Per the germline V gene (reference sequence), SGHAT is the CDR1 and FQDESV is the CDR2. V is shortened by 4 bases, J by 4 bases, and the region joining them spans 13 bases. The CDR3, cysteine through phenylalanine, is 14 amino acids long. The read is trimmed to its CDR3 DNA, 42 bases read in frame from base 1. This specimen comes from a study of identical twins (dated by TCRdb to 2015 to 2016). For the wider study: TCR alpha and beta repertoires from monozygotic twins, unrelated adults of various ages and cord blood were deep-sequenced to test whether fetal clonotypes persist. To rule out contamination, the twin experiments were replicated at different times with different library preparation protocols.

The library was generated by 5' RACE. Sequenced on an Illumina HiSeq 2000. A universal primer binding site was introduced by template switching, and a unique molecular identifier was present in the final cDNA, enabling accurate counting of TCR cDNA molecules. Specific primers in the conserved constant-segment region were used to synthesize first-strand cDNA for TCR alpha and beta chains. Each cDNA library was double barcoded, with a SMART-Mk sample barcode plus Illumina barcodes, to control for contamination. TruSeq adapter sequences, together with Illumina sample barcodes, were added in two successive PCR steps. TCR alpha and beta cDNA libraries were sequenced on the Illumina HiSeq platform with custom primers. The published analysis was carried out like this. Raw reads were processed with MiGEC to extract unique molecular identifiers, and MiXCR was used to determine CDR3 positions. Recombination models were inferred per individual with the repgenHMM and IGoR tools using an EM algorithm. Shared clonotype analysis was performed with the tcR package in R, normalizing sharing by the product of cloneset sizes. Out-of-frame nonproductive sequences were analyzed to study raw recombination free of thymic and clonal selection effects. TCRdb applied fastp at Q25 and MiXCR to the public reads, then kept only in-frame beta chains. Identical CDR3 proteins give one entry, which carries the most common genes and DNA. The V and J calls shown here were made by TCRdb, not taken from the authors' results. The table for this sample lists hundreds of thousands of distinct CDR3 sequences; about 12% of them were counted only once. The top ten constitute around 1.6% of the sample.

Study-wide findings and limitations: Because the same donors could not be followed over many years, the conclusions relied on cross-sectional statistical analysis. Out-of-frame TCR alpha sharing in monozygotic twins was systematically underestimated by recombination models, whereas sharing between unrelated individuals was in agreement with the recombination models. The excess sharing between twins in beta out-of-frame sequences was weaker because fewer shared sequences reduced the signal-to-noise ratio. Fewer insertions were carried by abundant cord blood beta clonotypes, a similar but weaker trend appeared in young adult naive repertoires, and no such trend appeared in memory repertoires. Zero-insertion analyses could be partly confounded by invariant T cells such as MAIT and iNKT, though diverse VJ usage argued against such confounding for most clonotypes. Compared with coincidental sharing between unrelated individuals, out-of-frame TCR alpha sequences shared between twins showed an excess of sequences with low generation probability.

The same sample was also used in a study of yellow fever vaccine responses in identical twins. Taken from the second paper: The T cell response to vaccination in identical twins was reported by the authors to appear partly convergent and partly personalized. In identical twins, the study followed T cell clones that responded to the vaccine with precision.

The receptor was derived from a woman aged 18-35 years in good health. The V gene is TRBV11-1 and the J gene is TRBJ2-5; possibly the D gene is TRBD2, per 6 matching bases. Specimen: PBMCs. The DNA is TGTGCCAGCAGCTATCCGGGAGCGGGAGAGACCCAGTACTTC. Its coded protein is CASSYPGAGETQYF.